This T cell receptor beta chain was captured by sequencing in a study of T cell changes during pregnancy in multiple sclerosis. Generated by immunoSEQ multiplex PCR, the TCRdb table keeps only in-frame clones and is missing some. The profile covers 65,000 to 85,000 clones, with roughly 92% appearing a single time and 1.4% taken by the ten largest. Germline V lookup: CDR1 KGHSH, CDR2 LQKENI. The CDR3 loop spans 12 amino acids. The V end was cut by 6 bases, the J end by 2 bases, with 7 bases between. The chain combines TRBV18 with TRBJ2-5, with D possibly TRBD1 on 5 matching bases. Sequencing was performed on peripheral blood, taken in the second trimester of pregnancy. The origin of this receptor is a female donor with multiple sclerosis, enrolled in a pregnancy study. The CDR3 loop is CASSAGQETQYF. Here the CDR3 DNA reads TGTGCCAGCTCTGCAGGGCAAGAGACCCAGTACTTC.